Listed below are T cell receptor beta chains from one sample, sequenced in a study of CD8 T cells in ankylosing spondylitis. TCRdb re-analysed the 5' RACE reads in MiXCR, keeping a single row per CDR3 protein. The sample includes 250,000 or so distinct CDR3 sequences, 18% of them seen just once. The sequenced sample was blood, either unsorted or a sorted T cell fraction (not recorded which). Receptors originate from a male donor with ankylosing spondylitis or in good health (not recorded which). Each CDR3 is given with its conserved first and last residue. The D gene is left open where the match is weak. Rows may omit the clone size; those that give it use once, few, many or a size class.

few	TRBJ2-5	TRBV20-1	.	TGCAGTGCTATGGACCGGGACAAACTAACTACCCTATTCCAAGAGACCCAGTACTTC	CSAMDRDKLTTLFQETQYF
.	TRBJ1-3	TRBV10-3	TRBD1	TGTGCCATCAGTGACAGGGGGGTCTTCCATGGAAACACCATATATTTT	CAISDRGVFHGNTIYF
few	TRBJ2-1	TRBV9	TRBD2	TGTGCCAGCAGCGTAGGGCGGGAGCGCCCGAATGAGCAGTTCTTC	CASSVGRERPNEQFF
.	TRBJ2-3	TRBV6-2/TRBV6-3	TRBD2	TGTGCCAGCAGCCAAATCCGTGGACTAGCGGGATGGGGCACCACAGATACGCAGTATTTT	CASSQIRGLAGWGTTDTQYF
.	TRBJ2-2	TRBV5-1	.	TGCGCCAGCAGCTTCAACGAGCGGTACACCGGGGAGCTGTTTTTT	CASSFNERYTGELFF
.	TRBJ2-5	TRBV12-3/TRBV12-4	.	TGTGCCAGCAGCCTTGAGAGTGGAGAGACCCAGTACTTC	CASSLESGETQYF
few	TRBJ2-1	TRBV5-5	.	TGTGCCAGCAGCTTGAAGTGGGCCGAGTCCTCCTACAATGAGCAGTTCTTC	CASSLKWAESSYNEQFF
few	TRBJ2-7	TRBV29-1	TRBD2	TGCAGCGTGGTAGCGGGAGGCTCCTACGAGCAGTACTTC	CSVVAGGSYEQYF
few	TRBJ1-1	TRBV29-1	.	TGCAGCGTTGTACTGGGGGCCGCTGAAGCTTTCTTT	CSVVLGAAEAFF
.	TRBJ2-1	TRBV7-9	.	TGTGCCAGCAGCGTCAGGGGTGCTGAGCAGTTCTTC	CASSVRGAEQFF
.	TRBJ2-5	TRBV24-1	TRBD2	TGTGCCACCAGTGACCCCCTCGGGGGGGAGGAAGAGACCCAGTACTTC	CATSDPLGGEEETQYF
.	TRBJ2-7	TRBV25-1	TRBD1	TGTGCCAGCAGTGAATTAGACAGGGACTACGAGCAGTACTTC	CASSELDRDYEQYF
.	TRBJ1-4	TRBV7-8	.	TGTGCCAGCAGCTTAGCATGGCGAGCGGGTAATGAAAAACTGTTTTTT	CASSLAWRAGNEKLFF
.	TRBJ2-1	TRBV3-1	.	TGTGCCAGCAGCCAAGGGGTTTCTCCTGAGCAGTTCTTC	CASSQGVSPEQFF
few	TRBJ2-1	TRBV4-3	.	TGCGCCAGCAGCCAAGAGTCGGAATTCGGCAATGAGCAGTTCTTC	CASSQESEFGNEQFF
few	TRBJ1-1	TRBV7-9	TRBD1	TGTGCCAGCAGCGACGGGACAGGGGGCGTTTGGGACACTGAAGCTTTCTTT	CASSDGTGGVWDTEAFF
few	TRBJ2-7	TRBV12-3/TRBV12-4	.	TGTGCCAGCAGTCCGACAGGGGAGGGCAACTACGAGCAGTACTTC	CASSPTGEGNYEQYF
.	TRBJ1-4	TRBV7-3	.	TGTGCCTCCGGCAACGGGGGGTATGAAAAACTGTTTTTT	CASGNGGYEKLFF
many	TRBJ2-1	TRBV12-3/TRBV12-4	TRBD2	TGTGCCAGCAGCGAACTAGCGGGAGTCAACAATGAGCAGTTCTTC	CASSELAGVNNEQFF
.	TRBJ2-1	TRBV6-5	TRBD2	TGTGCCAGCAGTCACTTAGCGGGAGAGAGGAATGAGCAGTTCTTC	CASSHLAGERNEQFF
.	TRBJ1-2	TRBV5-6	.	TGTGCCAGCAGCTTGGGGAGCAGTAACACCTTC	CASSLGSSNTF
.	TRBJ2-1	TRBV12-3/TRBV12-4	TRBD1	TGTGCCAGCAGTTCGGACAGGGGATCCGCCGGTGAGCAGTTCTTC	CASSSDRGSAGEQFF
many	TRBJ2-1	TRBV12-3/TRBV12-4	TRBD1	TGTGCCAGCAGTTTAACTGTTGGACAGGGGTCTTACGGAGCCTACAATGAGCAGTTCTTC	CASSLTVGQGSYGAYNEQFF
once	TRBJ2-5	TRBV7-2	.	TGTGCCAGCAGCCCAGAGGGGGGGACCTTAGGAGAGACCCAGTACTTC	CASSPEGGTLGETQYF
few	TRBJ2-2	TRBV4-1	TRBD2	TGCGCCAGCAGCCAAGTTACGGGAGGGGCCGGGGAGCTGTTTTTT	CASSQVTGGAGELFF
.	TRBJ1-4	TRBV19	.	TGTGCCAGTAGTATTGACAAGAAGGGAAAACTGTTTTTT	CASSIDKKGKLFF
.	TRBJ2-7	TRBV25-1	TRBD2	TGTGCCAGCAGTACCTATTCACCGGGACTAGCGGAATACGAGCAGTACTTC	CASSTYSPGLAEYEQYF
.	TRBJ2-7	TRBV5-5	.	TGTGCCAGCAGCTTTCTTATAGACTACGAGCAGTACTTC	CASSFLIDYEQYF
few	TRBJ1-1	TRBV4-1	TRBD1	TGCGCCAGCAGCCAAGATCGGGACAGAGACACTGAAGCTTTCTTT	CASSQDRDRDTEAFF
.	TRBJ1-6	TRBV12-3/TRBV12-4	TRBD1	TGTGCCAGCAGTGGGGGACAGGGGGCCCTCGGTTCACCCCTCCACTTT	CASSGGQGALGSPLHF
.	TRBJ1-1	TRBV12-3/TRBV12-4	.	TGTGCCAGCAGTTTTCGCCCTGATACAGCGCCGCTTACTGAAGCTTTCTTT	CASSFRPDTAPLTEAFF
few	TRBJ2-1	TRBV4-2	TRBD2	TGTGCCAGCAGCCCCGGACTAGCGGGAGATCCCCCATATTATTCCAATGAGCAGTTCTTC	CASSPGLAGDPPYYSNEQFF
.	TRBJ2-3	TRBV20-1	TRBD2	TGCAGTGCCCGGGAGGCGGGAGGAGTCGCAGATACGCAGTATTTT	CSAREAGGVADTQYF
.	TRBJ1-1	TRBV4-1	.	TGCGCCAGCAGCCTCATAACAGAGAACACTGAAGCTTTCTTT	CASSLITENTEAFF
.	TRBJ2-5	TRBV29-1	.	TGCAGCGTTGAATGGGGGTCCGGACTGGAGACCCAGTACTTC	CSVEWGSGLETQYF
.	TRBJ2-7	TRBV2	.	TGTGCCAGCGCAAGGCAGGGGACGGCCGTGGCAACCTACGAGCAGTACTTC	CASARQGTAVATYEQYF